This section outlines one TCR beta chain sequence together with its context. This sample was included in a study of blood T cell repertoires in COVID-19. At the level of the study: Donors in the United States, Italy and Spain gave samples during acute or convalescent COVID-19.

In the authors' workflow: Amplification with reference gene primers provided the estimates of nucleated cell counts. Some clones are missing from TCRdb's copy, which holds only in-frame ones; the method was immunoSEQ multiplex PCR. V and J calls and clone size are given by that table; D and trimming were obtained from the DNA. The sample has 250,000 to 300,000 clones, approximately 82% seen once. CDR1 and CDR2 (germline): WNHNN, SYGVQD (reference sequence). CDR3 size: 15 residues. V was pared by 3 bases and J by 3 bases, with 11 bases between. Sequenced: peripheral blood. This clonotype was sampled from a man between 60 and 70 years old who had recovered from COVID-19. The chain carries TRBV10-1 and TRBJ2-2; D is unresolved. CDR3 DNA: TGCGCCAGCAGTGATATCAGGTCCGACACCGGGGAGCTGTTTTTT. Protein: CASSDIRSDTGELFF.